The clone carrying this T cell receptor beta chain was observed a handful of times. Its antigen is unidentified. These data belong to a study of early T cells in non-severe SARS-CoV-2 infection. The wider study: The sequenced material was bulk RNA from unsorted whole blood, and its chains were unpaired.

Individual cDNA molecules received unique molecular identifiers. TCRdb recomputed calls from the 5' RACE reads with MiXCR, one row per CDR3 protein. The data show over 80,000 distinct CDR3 sequences, around 14% seen once. The study's findings and limits: Lookups in VDJdb leaned toward anti-spike CD8 responses and missed private and CD4 specificities.

V gave up 6 bases and J gave up 10 bases, with 18 bases separating them. Germline CDR1 SQVTM, CDR2 ANQGSEA. This CDR3 region has 12 residues. The receptor comes from an adult who was a healthcare worker with PCR-confirmed SARS-CoV-2 infection or an uninfected control (not recorded which). Sequencing input: whole blood. V and J are TRBV29-1 and TRBJ1-1; D possibly corresponds to TRBD1 (6 bases). For the CDR3, the DNA is TGCAGCGTAGGGGCACAGGGAGCCGGAGCTTTCTTT. Protein: CSVGAQGAGAFF.